The 11 T cell receptor beta chains below all came from one sample that was sequenced in a study of T cell responses to AZD1222 COVID-19 vaccine. Only in-frame clones appear in the TCRdb table, and some are missing; sequencing was by immunoSEQ multiplex PCR. The sample holds about 45,000 clones, about 90% seen once. Sequencing was performed on peripheral blood, taken 28 days after the second AZD1222 dose. Source of these receptors: an adult who received the AZD1222 COVID-19 vaccine.

This clone was seen only a few times. This sequence joins TRBV24-1 and TRBJ2-2, with 12 bases aligning to TRBD2. The CDR3 has 15 residues. Germline trimming cut 7 bases from V and 9 bases from J; bases unmatched to any gene: 8. The V gene's germline CDR1 is KGHDR and CDR2 SFDVKD. In nucleotides, the CDR3 is TGTGCCACCAGCGAGACTAGCGGGAGTCCGAGGGAGCTGTTTTTT. Translation gives CATSETSGSPRELFF.

V gene TRBV6-6 combines with J gene TRBJ2-5; tentative D call: TRBD2 (7 bases). The germline CDR1 and CDR2 sequences are MNHNY and SVGAGI (reference sequence). Trimming took off 5 bases at V and 5 bases at J, with 15 bases between the two ends. The CDR3 is 14 residues long. The CDR3, as DNA: TGTGCCAGCAGTCGAGGGGGGGTTCAGGAGACCCAGTACTTC. Residues: CASSRGGVQETQYF.

The gene calls are TRBV25-1 and TRBJ2-7; no definite D call. Trimming took 11 bases from V and 0 from J, leaving 14 bases between them. This CDR3 has 13 amino acids. Germline V gives CDR1 MGHDK, CDR2 SYGVNS. This CDR3 reads CASRFASSYEQYF. As DNA, the CDR3 is TGTGCCTCTAGGTTCGCTAGCTCCTACGAGCAGTACTTC.

The J gene is TRBJ1-2, the V gene TRBV6-4; D is uncertain. V lost 0 bases, J lost 8 bases, and 16 bases lay in between. The CDR3 sequence is 15 residues long. In germline, CDR1 is MRHNA, CDR2 SNTAGT. The DNA for the CDR3 is TGTGCCAGCAGTGACTCGTTCTTAGATTCGTCGGGCTACACCTTC. Translated: CASSDSFLDSSGYTF.

J is TRBJ2-3 and V is TRBV6-5; 11 bases match TRBD2. From germline, CDR1 is MNHEY and CDR2 SVGAGI. CDR3 length: 14 amino acids. Trimming took 4 bases from V and 5 from J; bases not matched to a gene: 2. CDR3 protein: CASSLLAGVDTQYF. The CDR3 DNA reads as TGTGCCAGCAGTTTACTAGCGGGAGTAGATACGCAGTATTTT.

This clone was detected only a few times. This chain links TRBV2 with TRBJ1-2, with D unclear. The CDR3 totals 12 residues. Germline V CDR1 and CDR2: SNHLY, FYNNEI. The V and J ends lost 2 bases and 13 bases respectively, with 14 bases between them. This CDR3 is CASSENRVYSTF. DNA for the CDR3: TGTGCCAGCAGTGAAAATAGGGTGTATAGCACCTTC.

J is TRBJ1-4 and V is TRBV2; D uncertain. CDR3 length: 12 amino acids. Germline values: CDR1 SNHLY, CDR2 FYNNEI. Trimming pared 2 bases from V and 4 bases from J, leaving 2 bases between. The CDR3 DNA reads as TGTGCCAGCAGTGAATTTAATGAAAAACTGTTTTTT. Its translation: CASSEFNEKLFF.

This rearrangement joins TRBV27 to TRBJ1-1; 7 bases fit TRBD1. Per the germline V gene, CDR1 is MNHEY and CDR2 is SMNVEV (reference sequence). This CDR3 is 21 amino acids long. With 3 bases clipped from V and 1 base from J, the junction kept 23 bases outside the gene matches. Here the CDR3 reads CASSFGLLSGPPGGRNTEAFF. CDR3 in DNA: TGTGCCAGCAGTTTTGGTCTTCTTTCGGGCCCTCCAGGGGGTAGGAACACTGAAGCTTTCTTT.

This clone came up a few times. CDR3 region: CASSSTGSDEKLFF. The CDR3 bases are TGTGCCAGCAGTTCGACAGGGTCTGATGAAAAACTGTTTTTT. The chain couples TRBV27 to TRBJ1-4; 7 bases agree with TRBD1. The CDR3 contains 14 residues. Unmatched junction bases numbered 5, after V lost 4 bases and J lost 6 bases. Germline V gene sequence: CDR1 MNHEY, CDR2 SMNVEV (reference sequence). The full variable domain, rest sourced from reference TRBV27 and TRBJ1-4, is EAQVTQNPRYLITVTGKKLTVTCSQNMNHEYMSWYRQDPGLGLRQIYYSMNVEVTDKGDVPEGYKVSRKEKRNFPLILESPSPNQTSLYFCASSSTGSDEKLFFGSGTQLSVL.

The chain recombines TRBV9 with TRBJ2-1; a possible D gene is TRBD1 (6 bases). The CDR3 covers 16 residues. V lost 2 bases and J lost 8, with 20 bases in between. CDR1 and CDR2 (germline): SGDLS, YYNGEE. CDR3 in amino acids: CASSVTLTGYLDEQFF. The DNA of the CDR3 is TGTGCCAGCAGCGTGACTTTGACAGGATACCTCGATGAGCAGTTCTTC.

This chain joins TRBV3-1 (or the pseudogene TRBV3-2) and TRBJ2-6, with TRBD2 as a possible D gene (6 bases). This CDR3 has 19 amino acids. Germline CDR1 LGHDT, CDR2 YNNKEL (reference sequence). With 3 bases removed from V and 0 bases from J, the gap between germline ends came to 18 bases. The CDR3, as DNA: TGTGCCAGCAGCCATATCTCCGGGACTTTCCTCTCTGGGGCCAACGTCCTGACTTTC. Translation: CASSHISGTFLSGANVLTF.